This record covers a single T cell receptor (beta chain). Its antigen is undetermined. The V end was cut by 2 bases, the J end by 0 bases, with 7 bases between. In germline, CDR1 is MRHNA, CDR2 SNTAGT. The CDR3 spans 14 residues. This sample is drawn from a study of graft-versus-host responses after intestinal transplantation. In the study overall: Every transplant recipient was induced with anti-thymocyte globulin, then maintained on tacrolimus and steroids for 2 to 3 years. Whole-study findings and limits: Peak levels of circulating GvH clones tracked with early post-transplant HvG declines. Recipient marrow contained GvH clones, some of which appeared first in ileum or blood.

Data came from immunoSEQ multiplex PCR; TCRdb stores just in-frame clones and leaves some out. The table includes around 64,000 clones, almost 95% detected once. The chain carries TRBV6-4 and TRBJ1-2; D call uncertain. The starting material was unstimulated CD4+ T cells sorted from spleen or lymph node cells, obtained before transplant. This TCR derives from a human donor who was the organ donor for an intestinal transplant. In nucleotides, the CDR3 is TGTGCCAGCAGTGACCGAGGGACTAACTATGGCTACACCTTC. Translated, it gives CASSDRGTNYGYTF.